This T cell receptor beta chain was found in a study of memory CD4+ T cells and cytomegalovirus serostatus. About the study: Healthy Belgian adult donors included several CMV-positive and more than 20 CMV-negative people.

The sort gate was single viable CD3+CD4+CD8-CD45RO+ cells for memory CD4+ T cells. V lost 5 bases to trimming and J lost 4 bases, with 21 bases between them. Germline values: CDR1 SGDLS, CDR2 YYNGEE. This CDR3 comprises 16 residues. This clone was counted a few times. This table comes from immunoSEQ multiplex PCR, and its TCRdb copy is limited to in-frame clones, with some not included. The sample lists 50,000 to 75,000 clones, 80% to 85% seen once, with about 0.95% in the top ten. The rearrangement links TRBV9 to TRBJ2-5, with D maybe TRBD2 (7 bases). Specimen: memory CD4+ T cells from blood. This TCR came from an adult in good health and CMV-seronegative. CDR3 sequence (DNA): TGTGCCAGCAGTGAAGTGGAGGGGGGGCCGGTAGAGACCCAGTACTTC. Translation gives CASSEVEGGPVETQYF.